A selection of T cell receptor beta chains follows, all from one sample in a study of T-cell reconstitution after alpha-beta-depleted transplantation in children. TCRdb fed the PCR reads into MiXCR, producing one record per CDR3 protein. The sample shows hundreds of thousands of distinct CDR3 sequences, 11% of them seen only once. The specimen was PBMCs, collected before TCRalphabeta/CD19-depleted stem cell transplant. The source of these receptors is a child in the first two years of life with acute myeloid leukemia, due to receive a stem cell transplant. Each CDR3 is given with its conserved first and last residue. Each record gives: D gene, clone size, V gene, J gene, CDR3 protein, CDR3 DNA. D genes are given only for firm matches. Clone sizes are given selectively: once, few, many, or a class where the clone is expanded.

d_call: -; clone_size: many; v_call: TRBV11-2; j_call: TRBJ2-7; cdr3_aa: CASSFTPPYRFPYEQYF; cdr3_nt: TGTGCCAGCAGCTTCACACCCCCCTACAGGTTCCCCTACGAGCAGTACTTC
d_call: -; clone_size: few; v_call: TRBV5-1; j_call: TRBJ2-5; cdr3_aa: CASSLGTDQETQYF; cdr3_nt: TGCGCCAGCAGCTTAGGAACAGACCAAGAGACCCAGTACTTC
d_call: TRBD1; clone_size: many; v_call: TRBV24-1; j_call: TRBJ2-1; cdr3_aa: CATSDPRTGGSYNEQFF; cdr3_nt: TGTGCCACCAGTGATCCCCGGACAGGGGGGAGTTACAATGAGCAGTTCTTC
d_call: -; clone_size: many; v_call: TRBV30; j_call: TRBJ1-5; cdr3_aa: CAADRPGGNQPQHF; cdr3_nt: TGTGCCGCCGACAGGCCAGGAGGTAATCAGCCCCAGCATTTT
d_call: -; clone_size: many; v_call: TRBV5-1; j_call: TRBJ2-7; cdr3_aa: CASSLVVNYEQYF; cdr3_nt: TGCGCCAGCAGCTTGGTTGTCAACTACGAGCAGTACTTC
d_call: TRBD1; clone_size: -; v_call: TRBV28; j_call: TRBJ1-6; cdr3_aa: CASSQGTGIRSSPLHF; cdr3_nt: TGTGCCAGCAGTCAAGGGACAGGCATCAGGAGTTCACCCCTCCACTTT
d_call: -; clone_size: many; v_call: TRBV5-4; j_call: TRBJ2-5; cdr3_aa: CASSLSIQGQETQYF; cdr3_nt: TGTGCCAGCAGCTTGTCTATCCAGGGCCAAGAGACCCAGTACTTC
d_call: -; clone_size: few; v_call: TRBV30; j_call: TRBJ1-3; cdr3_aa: CAWSGTAGNTIYF; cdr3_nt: TGTGCCTGGAGTGGGACGGCTGGAAACACCATATATTTT
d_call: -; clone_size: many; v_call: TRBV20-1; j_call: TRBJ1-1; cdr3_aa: CSARPTHRVAEAFF; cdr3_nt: TGCAGTGCTAGGCCAACCCACAGGGTAGCTGAAGCTTTCTTT
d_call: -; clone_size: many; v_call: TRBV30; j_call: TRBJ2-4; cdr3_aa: CAWSGDGGRDIQYF; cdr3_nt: TGTGCCTGGAGTGGTGACGGGGGAAGGGACATTCAGTACTTC
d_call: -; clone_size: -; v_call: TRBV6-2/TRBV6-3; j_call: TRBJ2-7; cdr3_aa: CASSYTGTWDEQYF; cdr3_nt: TGTGCCAGCAGTTACACCGGGACATGGGACGAGCAGTACTTC
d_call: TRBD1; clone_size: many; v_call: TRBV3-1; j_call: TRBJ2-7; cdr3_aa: CASSLSTGQREQYF; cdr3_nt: TGTGCCAGCAGCCTCTCGACAGGGCAGCGCGAGCAGTACTTC
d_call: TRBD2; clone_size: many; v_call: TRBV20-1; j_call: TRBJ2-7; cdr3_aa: CSARDSGGSSYEQYF; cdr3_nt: TGCAGTGCTAGAGATTCGGGCGGGAGTTCCTACGAGCAGTACTTC
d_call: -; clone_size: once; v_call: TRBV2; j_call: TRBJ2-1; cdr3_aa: CATAQTGDEQFF; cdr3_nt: TGTGCCACCGCGCAGACAGGAGATGAGCAGTTCTTC
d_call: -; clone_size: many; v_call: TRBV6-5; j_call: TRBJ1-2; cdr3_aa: CASKPTFDSYGYTF; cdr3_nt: TGTGCCAGCAAACCGACTTTCGACAGCTATGGCTACACCTTC
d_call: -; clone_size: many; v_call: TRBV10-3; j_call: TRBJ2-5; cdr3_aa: CAISEQETQYF; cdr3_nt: TGTGCCATCAGTGAGCAAGAGACCCAGTACTTC
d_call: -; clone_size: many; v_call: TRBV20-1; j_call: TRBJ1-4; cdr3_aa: CSAIQTGGKLFF; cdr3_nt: TGCAGTGCTATCCAAACGGGGGGAAAACTGTTTTTT
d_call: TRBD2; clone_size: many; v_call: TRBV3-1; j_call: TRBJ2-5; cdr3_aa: CASSQERAGGRQETQYF; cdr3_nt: TGTGCCAGCAGCCAAGAACGAGCGGGGGGTCGCCAAGAGACCCAGTACTTC
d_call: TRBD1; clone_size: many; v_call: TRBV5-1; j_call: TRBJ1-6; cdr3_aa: CASSPWDRRKSPLHF; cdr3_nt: TGCGCCAGCAGCCCATGGGACAGAAGAAAATCACCCCTCCACTTT
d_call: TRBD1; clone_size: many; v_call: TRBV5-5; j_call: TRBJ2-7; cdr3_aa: CASSRQGAYEQYF; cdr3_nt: TGTGCCAGCAGCCGACAGGGCGCCTACGAGCAGTACTTC
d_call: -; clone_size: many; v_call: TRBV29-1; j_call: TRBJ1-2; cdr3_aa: CSEGDTVYGYTF; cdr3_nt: TGCAGCGAGGGAGATACTGTTTATGGCTACACCTTC
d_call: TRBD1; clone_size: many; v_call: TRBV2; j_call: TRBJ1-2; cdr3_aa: CASSVQGQGYGYTF; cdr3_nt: TGTGCCAGCAGTGTTCAGGGACAGGGGTATGGCTACACCTTC
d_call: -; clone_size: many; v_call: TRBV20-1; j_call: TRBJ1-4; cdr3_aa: CSARDSRGTNEKLFF; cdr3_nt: TGCAGTGCTAGAGATAGCAGGGGCACTAATGAAAAACTGTTTTTT
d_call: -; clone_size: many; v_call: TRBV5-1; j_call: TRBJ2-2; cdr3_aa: CASSLTQGGELFF; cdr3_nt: TGCGCCAGCAGCTTGACCCAGGGCGGGGAGCTGTTTTTT
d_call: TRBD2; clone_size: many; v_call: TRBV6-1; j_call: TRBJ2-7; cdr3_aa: CASRSSGSPYEQYF; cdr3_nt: TGTGCCAGCAGGTCGAGCGGGAGCCCCTACGAGCAGTACTTC
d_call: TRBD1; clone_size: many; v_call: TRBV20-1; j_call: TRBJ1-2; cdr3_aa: CSATGQGSHEGYGYTF; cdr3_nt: TGCAGTGCTACTGGACAGGGGTCCCACGAAGGGTATGGCTACACCTTC
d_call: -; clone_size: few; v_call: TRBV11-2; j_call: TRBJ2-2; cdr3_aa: CASSQTPTGELFF; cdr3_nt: TGTGCCAGCTCCCAAACCCCCACCGGGGAGCTGTTTTTT
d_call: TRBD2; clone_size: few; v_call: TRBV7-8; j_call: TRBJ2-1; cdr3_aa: CASSAVAGEGEQFF; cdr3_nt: TGTGCCAGCAGCGCCGTAGCGGGGGAAGGTGAGCAGTTCTTC
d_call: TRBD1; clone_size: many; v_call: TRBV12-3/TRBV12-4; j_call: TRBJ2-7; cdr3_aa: CASSEQGVEQYF; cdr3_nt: TGTGCCAGCAGCGAACAGGGGGTCGAGCAGTACTTC
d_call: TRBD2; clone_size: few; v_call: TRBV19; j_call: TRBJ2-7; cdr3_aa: CASRSGGRLEQYF; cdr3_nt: TGTGCCAGTCGGTCGGGGGGGCGTCTTGAGCAGTACTTC
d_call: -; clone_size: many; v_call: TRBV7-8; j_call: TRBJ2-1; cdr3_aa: CASSYDRDLQFF; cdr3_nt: TGTGCCAGCAGCTACGACCGGGACTTGCAGTTCTTC
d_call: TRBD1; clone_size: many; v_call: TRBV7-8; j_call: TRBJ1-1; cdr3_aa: CASSTDRAERNTEAFF; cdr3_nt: TGTGCCAGCAGCACGGACAGGGCCGAAAGGAACACTGAAGCTTTCTTT
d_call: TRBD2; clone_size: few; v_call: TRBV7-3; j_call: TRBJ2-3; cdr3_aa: CASSPAPRLAGGTDTQYF; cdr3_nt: TGTGCCAGCAGCCCAGCCCCCCGACTAGCGGGGGGGACAGATACGCAGTATTTT
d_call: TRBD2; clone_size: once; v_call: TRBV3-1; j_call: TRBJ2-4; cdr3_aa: CASSHGTSGTPNIQYF; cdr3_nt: TGTGCCAGCAGCCACGGGACTAGCGGCACCCCAAACATTCAGTACTTC
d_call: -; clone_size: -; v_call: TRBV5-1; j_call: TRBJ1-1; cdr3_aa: CSSSPGGPDRNTEAFF; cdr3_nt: TGCTCCAGCAGCCCAGGAGGCCCCGACAGGAACACTGAAGCTTTCTTT
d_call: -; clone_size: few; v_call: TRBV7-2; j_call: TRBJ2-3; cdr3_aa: CASSRRETPQRSDTQYF; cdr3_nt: TGTGCCAGCAGCCGCCGGGAGACCCCGCAACGAAGCGATACGCAGTATTTT
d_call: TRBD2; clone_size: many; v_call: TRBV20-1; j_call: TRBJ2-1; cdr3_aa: CSAPSGRLSSYNEQFF; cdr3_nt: TGCAGTGCCCCTAGCGGGAGGCTTAGCTCCTACAATGAGCAGTTCTTC
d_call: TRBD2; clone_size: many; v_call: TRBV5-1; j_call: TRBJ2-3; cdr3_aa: CASRRSSGETDTQYF; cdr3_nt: TGCGCCAGCCGCCGGTCTAGCGGGGAAACAGATACGCAGTATTTT
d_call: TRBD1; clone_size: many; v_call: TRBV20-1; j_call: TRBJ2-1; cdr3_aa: CSAKQGEQFF; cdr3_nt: TGCAGTGCTAAACAGGGGGAGCAGTTCTTC
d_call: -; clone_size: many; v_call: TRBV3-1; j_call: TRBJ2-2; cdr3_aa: CASRPRLNTGELFF; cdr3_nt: TGTGCCAGCAGACCCAGGTTGAACACCGGGGAGCTGTTTTTT
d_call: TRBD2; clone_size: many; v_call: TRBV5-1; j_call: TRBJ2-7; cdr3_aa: CASSLDLGAGVNEQYF; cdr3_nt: TGCGCCAGCAGCCTGGATCTTGGAGCGGGAGTTAACGAGCAGTACTTC
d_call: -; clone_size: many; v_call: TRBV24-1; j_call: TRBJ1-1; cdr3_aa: CATSDSGRTSNTEAFF; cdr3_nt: TGTGCCACCAGTGATTCAGGACGGACTTCGAACACTGAAGCTTTCTTT
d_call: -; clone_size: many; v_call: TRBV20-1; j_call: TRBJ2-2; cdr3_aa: CSAREGGGGGELFF; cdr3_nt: TGCAGTGCTAGAGAAGGAGGGGGGGGCGGGGAGCTGTTTTTT
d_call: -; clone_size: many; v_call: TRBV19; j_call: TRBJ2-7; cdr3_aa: CASGWGRQKQGEQYF; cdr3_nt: TGTGCCAGTGGCTGGGGCCGGCAGAAGCAGGGCGAGCAGTACTTC
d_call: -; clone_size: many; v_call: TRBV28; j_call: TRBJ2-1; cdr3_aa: CASSRDSSSYNEQFF; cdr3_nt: TGTGCCAGCAGCCGCGACAGCAGCTCCTACAATGAGCAGTTCTTC
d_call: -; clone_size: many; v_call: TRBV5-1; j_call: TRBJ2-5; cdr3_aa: CASSPFGGQETQYF; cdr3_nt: TGCGCCAGCAGCCCCTTTGGGGGCCAAGAGACCCAGTACTTC
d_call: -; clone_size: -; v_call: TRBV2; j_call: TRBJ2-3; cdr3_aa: CASSRRASGTDTQYF; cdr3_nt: TGTGCCAGCAGCAGGAGGGCTAGCGGCACAGATACGCAGTATTTT
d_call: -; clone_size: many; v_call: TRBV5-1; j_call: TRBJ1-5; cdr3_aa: CASSFSGGEQPQHF; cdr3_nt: TGCGCCAGCAGCTTCTCTGGGGGAGAACAGCCCCAGCATTTT
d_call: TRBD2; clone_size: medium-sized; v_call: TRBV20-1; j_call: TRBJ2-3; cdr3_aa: CSARASGSSTDTQYF; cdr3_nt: TGCAGTGCTAGGGCTAGCGGGAGCAGCACAGATACGCAGTATTTT
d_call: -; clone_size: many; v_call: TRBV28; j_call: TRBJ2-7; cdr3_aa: CASSLWGAQLYEQYF; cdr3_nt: TGTGCCAGCAGTTTATGGGGGGCGCAACTCTACGAGCAGTACTTC
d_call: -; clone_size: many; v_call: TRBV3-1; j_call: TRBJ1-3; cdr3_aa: CASSKGGGGSGNTTYF; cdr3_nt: TGTGCCAGCTCTAAAGGGGGGGGCGGCTCTGGAAACACCACATATTTT
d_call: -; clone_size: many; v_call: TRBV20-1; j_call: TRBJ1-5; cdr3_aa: CSARDITGWYNQPQHF; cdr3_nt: TGCAGTGCTAGAGATATAACAGGGTGGTACAATCAGCCCCAGCATTTT
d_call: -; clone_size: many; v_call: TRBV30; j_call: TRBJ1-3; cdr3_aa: CAWGRGGLGDTIYF; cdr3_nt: TGTGCCTGGGGACGCGGCGGTTTAGGTGACACCATATATTTT
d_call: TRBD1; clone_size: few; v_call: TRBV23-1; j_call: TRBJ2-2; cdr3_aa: CASSQSGTAYMPNTGELFF; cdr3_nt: TGCGCCAGCAGTCAATCGGGGACAGCCTATATGCCGAACACCGGGGAGCTGTTTTTT
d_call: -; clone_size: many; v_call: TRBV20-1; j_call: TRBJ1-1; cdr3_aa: CSARDRRRTEAFF; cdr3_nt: TGCAGTGCTAGAGATCGGAGGAGGACTGAAGCTTTCTTT
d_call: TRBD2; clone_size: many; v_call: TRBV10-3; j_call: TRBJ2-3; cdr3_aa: CAILASGHTDTQYF; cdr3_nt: TGTGCCATCCTGGCTAGCGGTCACACAGATACGCAGTATTTT